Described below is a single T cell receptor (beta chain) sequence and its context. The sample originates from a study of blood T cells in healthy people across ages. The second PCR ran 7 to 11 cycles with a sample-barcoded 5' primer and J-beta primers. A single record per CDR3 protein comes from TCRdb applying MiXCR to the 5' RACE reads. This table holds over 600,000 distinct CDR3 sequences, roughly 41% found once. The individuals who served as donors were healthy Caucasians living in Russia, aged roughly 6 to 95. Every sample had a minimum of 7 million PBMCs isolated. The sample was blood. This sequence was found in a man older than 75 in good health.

CDR3 DNA sequence: TGTGCCAGCAGCTCTCCTAGGACAGGCTATGGCTACACCTTC. As protein: CASSSPRTGYGYTF. This chain links TRBV6-5 with TRBJ1-2; 7 nucleotides align to TRBD1. CDR3 length: 14 amino acids. With V trimmed by 6 bases and J by 4 bases, 8 bases remained unmatched. Per germline, CDR1 MNHEY and CDR2 SVGAGI.